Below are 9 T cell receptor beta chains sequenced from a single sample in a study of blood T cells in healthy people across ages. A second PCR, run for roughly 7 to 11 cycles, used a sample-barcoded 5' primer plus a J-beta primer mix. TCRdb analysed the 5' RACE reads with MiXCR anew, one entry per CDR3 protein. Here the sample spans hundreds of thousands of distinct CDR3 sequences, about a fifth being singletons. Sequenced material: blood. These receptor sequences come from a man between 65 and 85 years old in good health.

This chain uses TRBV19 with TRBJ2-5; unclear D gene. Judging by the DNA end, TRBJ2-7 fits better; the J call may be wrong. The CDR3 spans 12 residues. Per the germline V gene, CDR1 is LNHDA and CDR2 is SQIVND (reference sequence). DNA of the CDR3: TGTGCCAGTAGTGGCCAGAACTACGAGCAGTACTTC. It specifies CASSGQNYEQYF.

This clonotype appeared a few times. The CDR3 DNA reads TGCAGCTCTCAGGGGGGCTCCCGGGGTACGCAGTATTTT. This encodes CSSQGGSRGTQYF. The genes are TRBV20-1 and TRBJ2-3; a possible D gene is TRBD1 (7 bases). Germline V gene lookup returns CDR1 DFQATT and CDR2 SNEGSKA (reference sequence). The CDR3 consists of 13 residues.

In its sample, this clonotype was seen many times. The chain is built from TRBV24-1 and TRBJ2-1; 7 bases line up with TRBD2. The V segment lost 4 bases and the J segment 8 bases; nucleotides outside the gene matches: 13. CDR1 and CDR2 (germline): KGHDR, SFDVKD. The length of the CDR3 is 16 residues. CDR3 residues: CATSDSAVGRGYEQFF. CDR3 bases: TGTGCCACCAGTGACTCCGCGGTGGGGCGGGGGTATGAGCAGTTCTTC.

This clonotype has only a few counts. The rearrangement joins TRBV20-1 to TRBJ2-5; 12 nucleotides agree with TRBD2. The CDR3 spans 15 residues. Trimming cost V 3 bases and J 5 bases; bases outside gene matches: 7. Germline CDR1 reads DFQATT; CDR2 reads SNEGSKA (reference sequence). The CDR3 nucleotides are TGCAGTGCTAGTCCCACTAGCGGGGGGTGGGAGACCCAGTACTTC. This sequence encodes CSASPTSGGWETQYF.

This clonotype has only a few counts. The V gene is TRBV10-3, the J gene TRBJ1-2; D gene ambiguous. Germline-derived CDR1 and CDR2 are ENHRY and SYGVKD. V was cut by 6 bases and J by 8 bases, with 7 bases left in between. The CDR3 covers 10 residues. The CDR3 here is CAIREEGYTF. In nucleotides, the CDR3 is TGTGCCATCAGGGAGGAAGGCTACACCTTC.

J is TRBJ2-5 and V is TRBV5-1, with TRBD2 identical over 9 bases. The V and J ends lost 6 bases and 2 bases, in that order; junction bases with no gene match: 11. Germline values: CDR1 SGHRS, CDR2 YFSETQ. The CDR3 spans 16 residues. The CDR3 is CASKLSGGNVQETQYF. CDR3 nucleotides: TGCGCCAGCAAGTTAAGCGGGGGGAATGTACAAGAGACCCAGTACTTC.

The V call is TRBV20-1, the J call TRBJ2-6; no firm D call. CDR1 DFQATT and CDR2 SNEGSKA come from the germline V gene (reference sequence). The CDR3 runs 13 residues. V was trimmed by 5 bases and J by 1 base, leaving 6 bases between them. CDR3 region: CSAVKSGANVLTF. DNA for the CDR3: TGCAGTGCTGTTAAGTCTGGGGCCAACGTCCTGACTTTC.

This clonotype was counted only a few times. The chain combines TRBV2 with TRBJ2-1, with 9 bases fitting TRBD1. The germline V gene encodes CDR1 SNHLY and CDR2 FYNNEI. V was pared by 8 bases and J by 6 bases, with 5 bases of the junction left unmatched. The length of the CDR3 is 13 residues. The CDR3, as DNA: TGTGCCAGCTCATACAGGGGGCCCAATGAGCAGTTCTTC. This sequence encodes CASSYRGPNEQFF.

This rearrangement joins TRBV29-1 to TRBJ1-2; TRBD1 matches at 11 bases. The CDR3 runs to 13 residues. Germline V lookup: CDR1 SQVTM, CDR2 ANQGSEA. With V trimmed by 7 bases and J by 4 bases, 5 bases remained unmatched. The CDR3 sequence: CSAGTGGSYGYTF. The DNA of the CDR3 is TGCAGCGCCGGGACAGGGGGAAGCTATGGCTACACCTTC.